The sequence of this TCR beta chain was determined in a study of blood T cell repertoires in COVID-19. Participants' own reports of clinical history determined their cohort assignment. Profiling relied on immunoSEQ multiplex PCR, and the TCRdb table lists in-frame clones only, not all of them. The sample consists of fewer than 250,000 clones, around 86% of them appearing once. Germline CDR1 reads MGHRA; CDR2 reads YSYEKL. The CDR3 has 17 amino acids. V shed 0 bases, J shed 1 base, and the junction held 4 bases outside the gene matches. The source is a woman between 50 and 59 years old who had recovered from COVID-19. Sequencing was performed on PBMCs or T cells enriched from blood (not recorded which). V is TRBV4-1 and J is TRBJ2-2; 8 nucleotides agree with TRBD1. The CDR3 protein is CASSQDLDRVNTGELFF. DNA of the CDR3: TGCGCCAGCAGCCAAGATTTGGACAGGGTGAACACCGGGGAGCTGTTTTTT.